These 22 T cell receptor beta chains originate from one sample sequenced in a study of CD8 T cells in ankylosing spondylitis. Each CDR3 protein is one row after TCRdb ran MiXCR on the 5' RACE reads. The sample includes about 160,000 distinct CDR3 sequences, around 16% of them seen just once. Material for sequencing was blood, either unsorted or a sorted T cell fraction (not recorded which). Every receptor here comes from a male donor with ankylosing spondylitis or in good health (not recorded which).

This clonotype was counted many times. The rearrangement joins TRBV6-5 to TRBJ2-2; D is unresolved. V was trimmed by 0 bases and J by 0 bases, leaving 5 bases between them. Germline loops: CDR1 MNHEY, CDR2 SVGAGI. The CDR3 consists of 15 residues. CDR3 nucleotide sequence: TGTGCCAGCAGTTACTCGGCCCCGAACACCGGGGAGCTGTTTTTT. The encoded protein is CASSYSAPNTGELFF.

About this clonotype: The junction and the germline gene differ at one end; a read error may be behind it. The chain combines TRBV2 with TRBJ2-1; 8 bases agree with TRBD1. This CDR3 spans 20 amino acids. Per germline, CDR1 SNHLY and CDR2 FYNNEI. CDR3 sequence reads: CASREGGGTGGQNGIYEQFF. CDR3 DNA: TGTGCCAGCAGGGAAGGTGGTGGGACAGGCGGCCAGAATGGGATATATGAGCAGTTCTTC.

This clonotype was detected ten times or more. This chain joins TRBV20-1 and TRBJ2-1, with unresolved D. The germline gives CDR1 DFQATT, CDR2 SNEGSKA (reference sequence). Trimming took 5 bases from V and 4 from J, leaving 9 bases between them. There are 12 residues in the CDR3. CDR3 amino acids: CSASNQYNEQFF. The DNA for the CDR3 is TGCAGTGCTTCAAACCAATACAATGAGCAGTTCTTC.

This clonotype was observed many times. V usage is TRBV20-1 and J usage is TRBJ2-1; TRBD2 matches 8 bases. The V gene end was trimmed by 0 bases and the J gene end by 5 bases; junction bases not matched to a gene: 9. CDR3 size: 16 residues. Germline CDR1 DFQATT, CDR2 SNEGSKA (reference sequence). CDR3 protein: CSARDGGLAGHNEQFF. The CDR3 DNA reads TGCAGTGCTAGAGATGGGGGCCTAGCGGGCCACAATGAGCAGTTCTTC.

This clonotype has a handful of counts. The V call is TRBV5-1, the J call TRBJ1-6, with a weak D call TRBD1 (5 bases). CDR1 is SGHRS and CDR2 is YFSETQ in the germline V gene. The CDR3 totals 17 residues. V gave up 0 bases and J gave up 4 bases, with 14 bases separating them. This CDR3 is CASSLVSQGSYNSPLHF. CDR3 nucleotide sequence: TGCGCCAGCAGCTTGGTATCGCAGGGATCGTATAATTCACCCCTCCACTTT.

The chain employs TRBV2 and TRBJ2-5; TRBD2 aligns across 10 bases. The germline V gene has CDR1 SNHLY and CDR2 FYNNEI. The CDR3 length is 15 residues. V was clipped by 2 bases and J by 4 bases; unmatched bases: 4. The CDR3 is CASSEQSGRGETQYF. CDR3 in DNA: TGTGCCAGCAGTGAACAAAGCGGGAGGGGAGAGACCCAGTACTTC.

This clonotype turned up a few times. The V gene is TRBV19, the J gene TRBJ2-2; TRBD2 is a possible D gene (6 bases). This CDR3 spans 16 amino acids. Germline CDR1 and CDR2: LNHDA and SQIVND (reference sequence). Trimming removed 4 bases from V and 5 bases from J, with 17 bases in between. CDR3 loop: CASSTGTPSITGELFF. CDR3 coding DNA: TGTGCCAGTAGTACCGGGACTCCTTCCATAACCGGGGAGCTGTTTTTT.

This clonotype was seen repeatedly, ten times or more. The chain recombines TRBV12-3 or TRBV12-4 with TRBJ2-3; 10 bases line up with TRBD2. The CDR3 consists of 14 residues. The V segment lost 8 bases and the J segment 4 bases; nucleotides outside the gene matches: 6. CDR3 region: CASWRSGRADTQYF. CDR3 sequence (DNA): TGTGCCAGCTGGCGGAGCGGGAGGGCAGATACGCAGTATTTT.

This clonotype was recorded at least ten times. The chain has TRBV7-6 and TRBJ2-3, with D uncertain. With 5 bases removed from V and 9 bases from J, the gap between germline ends came to 18 bases. The germline V gene encodes CDR1 SGHVS and CDR2 FNYEAQ. The CDR3 contains 14 residues. This chain's CDR3 is CASSRLKMDGTQYF. The CDR3 nucleotides read TGTGCCAGCAGCCGTCTGAAAATGGACGGAACGCAGTATTTT.

This clonotype was detected only a few times. The rearrangement links TRBV11-2 to TRBJ2-6; maybe TRBD1 (6 bases). Germline CDR1 and CDR2: SGHAT and FQNNGV. This CDR3 has 17 amino acids. The germline V and J ends were trimmed by 7 bases and 0 bases, with 16 bases remaining between them. The CDR3 DNA sequence: TGTGCCAGCACCTTTCAGGGGATTCGCTCTGGGGCCAACGTCCTGACTTTC. It codes for CASTFQGIRSGANVLTF.

The chain joins TRBV6-2 or TRBV6-3 to TRBJ1-5, with D possibly TRBD1 on 5 matching bases. CDR3 length: 15 amino acids. The germline V gene has CDR1 MNHEY and CDR2 SVGEGT. V was pared by 4 bases and J by 3 bases, with 13 bases between. The CDR3 DNA is TGTGCCAGCAGTTTACCCGACAGTCTCAATCAGCCCCAGCATTTT. This encodes CASSLPDSLNQPQHF.

This clonotype was counted ten times or more. The rearrangement uses TRBV12-3 or TRBV12-4 and TRBJ2-2; D ambiguous. The CDR3 contains 14 residues. Trimming stripped 1 base from V and 3 bases from J, with 6 bases between. CDR3 protein: CASSLGQYTGELFF. CDR3 sequence (DNA): TGTGCCAGCAGTTTAGGCCAGTACACCGGGGAGCTGTTTTTT.

This clonotype was detected many times. The chain couples TRBV5-4 to TRBJ2-1; D possibly corresponds to TRBD2 (7 bases). Germline values: CDR1 SGHNT, CDR2 YYREEE (reference sequence). Trimming pared 8 bases from V and 0 bases from J, leaving 18 bases between. The CDR3 is made up of 16 amino acids. CDR3 protein: CASTSGGGSSYNEQFF. CDR3 nucleotide sequence: TGTGCCAGTACATCGGGGGGCGGGAGCTCCTACAATGAGCAGTTCTTC.

This clonotype has only a few counts. This rearrangement joins TRBV29-1 to TRBJ2-1, with TRBD2 matching 15 bases. The trim removed 5 bases at V and 2 bases at J, leaving 7 bases unmatched. Germline CDR1 is SQVTM and CDR2 is ANQGSEA. This CDR3 has 17 amino acids. The CDR3 region is CSVFGTSGRSPYNEQFF. CDR3 sequence (DNA): TGCAGCGTTTTCGGGACTAGCGGGAGGTCCCCCTACAATGAGCAGTTCTTC.

This chain connects TRBV5-1 to TRBJ1-1, with 7 nucleotides matching TRBD1. The CDR3 extends over 14 amino acids. The V and J ends lost 3 bases and 4 bases, in that order; junction bases with no gene match: 6. Germline V gives CDR1 SGHRS, CDR2 YFSETQ. The chain's CDR3 is CASSSTGRFTEAFF. In nucleotides, the CDR3 is TGCGCCAGCAGCTCGACAGGGAGGTTCACTGAAGCTTTCTTT. Together with reference TRBV5-1 and TRBJ1-1, the CDR3 gives the full variable domain: KAGVTQTPRYLIKTRGQQVTLSCSPISGHRSVSWYQQTPGQGLQFLFEYFSETQRNKGNFPGRFSGRQFSNSRSEMNVSTLELGDSALYLCASSSTGRFTEAFFGQGTRLTVV.

This clonotype was seen repeatedly, ten times or more. The chain uses TRBV5-1 and TRBJ2-7, with 8 positions matching TRBD1. The CDR3 is 13 amino acids. The ends lost 4 bases at V and 6 bases at J; junction bases unmatched: 6. Germline CDR1 reads SGHRS; CDR2 reads YFSETQ. The CDR3 loop reads CASSTGQGIEQYF. CDR3 nucleotides: TGCGCCAGCAGCACCGGACAGGGAATCGAGCAGTACTTC.

This chain uses TRBV6-2 or TRBV6-3 with TRBJ2-2; no reliable D call. V dropped 5 bases and J dropped 5 bases, with 9 bases sitting between them. The germline gives CDR1 MNHEY, CDR2 SVGEGT. The CDR3 runs 13 residues. The CDR3 loop is CASSQDPTGELFF. The CDR3 DNA reads TGTGCCAGCAGTCAGGACCCTACCGGGGAGCTGTTTTTT.

This clonotype has at least ten counts. Here the CDR3 DNA reads TGTGCCAGCAGCTTCTCTCCACTAGCGGGAGGGAGCACAGATACGCAGTATTTT. As protein: CASSFSPLAGGSTDTQYF. The V call is TRBV5-4, the J call TRBJ2-3; 13 bases are a match to TRBD2. The V gene's germline CDR1 is SGHNT and CDR2 YYREEE (reference sequence). The CDR3 has 18 amino acids. Unmatched junction bases numbered 6, after V lost 2 bases and J lost 0 bases. The entire variable domain, with the rest obtained from reference TRBV5-4 and TRBJ2-3, is as follows: ETGVTQSPTHLIKTRGQQVTLRCSSQSGHNTVSWYQQALGQGPQFIFQYYREEENGRGNFPPRFSGLQFPNYSSELNVNALELDDSALYLCASSFSPLAGGSTDTQYFGPGTRLTVL.

This clonotype was found a few times. The rearrangement uses TRBV7-2 and TRBJ1-4, with D possibly TRBD1 on 6 matching bases. The length of the CDR3 is 14 residues. Trimming took 1 base from V and 10 from J, leaving 13 bases between them. Germline CDR1 and CDR2: SGHTA and FQGNSA. Written as DNA, the CDR3 is TGTGCCAGCAGCTTAGAGAGGGGGACGGGAAAACTGTTTTTT. It is translated as CASSLERGTGKLFF.

V is TRBV6-5 and J is TRBJ2-5; TRBD1 matches 10 bases. The germline V gene has CDR1 MNHEY and CDR2 SVGAGI. Trimming removed 0 bases from V and 4 bases from J; junction bases left unmatched: 2. The CDR3 runs 15 residues. The CDR3 loop reads CASSYSTGGGETQYF. The CDR3, as DNA: TGTGCCAGCAGTTACTCGACAGGGGGCGGAGAGACCCAGTACTTC.

This clonotype came up many times. The chain has TRBV20-1 and TRBJ1-5; 9 nucleotides line up with TRBD1. Germline loops: CDR1 DFQATT, CDR2 SNEGSKA (reference sequence). V lost 3 bases, J lost 1 base, and 19 bases stayed unmatched. This CDR3 has 20 amino acids. CDR3 loop: CSARSPGTGRDPWSNQPQHF. As DNA, the CDR3 is TGCAGTGCTAGGTCCCCCGGGACAGGGAGGGACCCTTGGAGCAATCAGCCCCAGCATTTT.

Ten or more counts support this clonotype. The rearrangement links TRBV5-1 to TRBJ2-7; 11 nucleotides match TRBD2. The CDR3 loop spans 15 amino acids. Germline V gene lookup returns CDR1 SGHRS and CDR2 YFSETQ. J gave up 3 bases and V 4 bases, and 6 bases lay outside the gene matches. CDR3 amino acids: CASSDTSGSFYEQYF. The CDR3 DNA reads TGCGCCAGCAGCGACACTAGCGGGAGTTTCTACGAGCAGTACTTC.